These 5 T cell receptor beta chains share one sample of origin, sequenced in a study of human T cells and chemical hapten exposure. TCRdb ran MiXCR on the RACE reads and lists one entry per CDR3 protein. The repertoire holds approximately 79,000 distinct CDR3 sequences, with 8.5% to 9% as singletons. The time point is: pre-sensitization, week 0. Described treatment: therapeutic diphenylcyclopropenone sensitization with weekly scalp DPC. The sequencing used whole blood, collected in connection with sensitization to the hapten diphenylcyclopropenone (DPC). These receptors were taken from a man in his forties with alopecia areata. Some clones in this sample may be carry-over from other donors' samples.

This clonotype was seen many times. The chain carries TRBV28 and TRBJ2-1, with 8 bases matching TRBD1. This CDR3 has 17 residues. V shed 4 bases, J shed 3 bases, and the junction held 11 bases outside the gene matches. Per germline, CDR1 MDHEN and CDR2 SYDVKM. DNA for the CDR3: TGTGCCAGCAGTTGGTCTATGACAGGGGACCACTACAATGAGCAGTTCTTC. Its protein is CASSWSMTGDHYNEQFF.

The table lists this clonotype with many counts. V and J are TRBV11-1 and TRBJ2-2, with 9 bases matching TRBD2. This CDR3 is 15 amino acids long. The J segment lost 7 bases and the V segment lost 5 bases, leaving 8 bases of the junction unmatched. The germline V gene encodes CDR1 SGHAT and CDR2 FQDESV (reference sequence). CDR3 sequence reads: CASSLSSGTGGELFF. CDR3 DNA sequence: TGTGCCAGCAGCCTTTCTAGCGGGACGGGCGGGGAGCTGTTTTTT.

This clonotype was observed many times. The genes are TRBV5-1 and TRBJ2-3; tentatively, D is TRBD1 (5 bases). This CDR3 contains 16 residues. CDR1 SGHRS and CDR2 YFSETQ come from the germline V gene. Trimming stripped 4 bases from V and 2 bases from J, with 17 bases between. The CDR3 protein is CASSPRQPQHTDTQYF. The CDR3 nucleotides read TGCGCCAGCAGCCCACGACAGCCTCAACACACAGATACGCAGTATTTT.

The table lists this clonotype with many counts. The chain recombines TRBV18 with TRBJ1-2; D perhaps matches TRBD1 (6 bases). The CDR3 runs 14 residues. Trimming left V 0 bases short and J 7 bases short, with 12 bases between. Per germline, CDR1 KGHSH and CDR2 LQKENI. This chain's CDR3 is CASSPPGGFGGYTF. In nucleotides, the CDR3 is TGTGCCAGCTCACCACCGGGGGGCTTCGGTGGCTACACCTTC. Full variable domain (outside the CDR3, taken from reference TRBV18 and TRBJ1-2): NAGVMQNPRHLVRRRGQEARLRCSPMKGHSHVYWYRQLPEEGLKFMVYLQKENIIDESGMPKERFSAEFPKEGPSILRIQQVVRGDSAAYFCASSPPGGFGGYTFGSGTRLTVV.

This chain joins TRBV20-1 and TRBJ2-1; 16 positions agree with TRBD2. The length of the CDR3 is 18 residues. With V trimmed by 5 bases and J by 6 bases, 13 bases remained unmatched. CDR1 DFQATT and CDR2 SNEGSKA come from the germline V gene (reference sequence). The DNA for the CDR3 is TGCAGTGCTTCCGATCCGGGACTAGCGGGAGGGCGTCTCAATGAGCAGTTCTTC. It codes for CSASDPGLAGGRLNEQFF.